This T cell receptor beta chain was identified in a study of blood T cell repertoires in COVID-19. The wider study: The United States, Italy and Spain provided the acute and convalescent COVID-19 samples. From T cells, B-cell-depleted T cells, or PBMCs came the material, which was cDNA or gDNA.

Original analysis: Amplification of reference gene primers was used by the study to estimate nucleated cell counts. The assay was immunoSEQ multiplex PCR, and TCRdb's table has in-frame clones only and misses some. V, J and clone size are taken as reported in that table, and D and trimming were inferred from the DNA itself. Here the sample spans 95,000 to 120,000 clones, approximately 91% being singletons. Germline V CDR1 and CDR2: LGHNT, FRNRAP. The CDR3 extends over 11 amino acids. V was clipped by 5 bases and J by 9 bases, with 10 bases between them. The sequencing input was peripheral blood. This TCR came from a woman between 70 and 85 years old who had recovered from COVID-19. The chain combines TRBV12-5 with TRBJ1-1, with D perhaps matching TRBD1 (6 bases). The CDR3 spells CASGQGTQAFF. The CDR3 bases are TGTGCTAGTGGTCAAGGGACACAAGCTTTCTTT.